This T cell receptor beta chain was sequenced in a study of OX40 agonist ivuxolimab in advanced cancers. Looking at the study overall: Dose-escalation patients were diagnosed with hepatocellular carcinoma, melanoma, renal cell cancer or head and neck cancer. Prior therapy, whether anti-PD-1, anti-PD-L1 or anti-CTLA-4, was allowed, and less than 45% had some.

Some clones are missing from TCRdb's copy, which holds only in-frame ones; the method was immunoSEQ multiplex PCR. This sample has about 5,100 clones, with 66% found just once. The CDR3 length is 17 residues. The rearrangement joins TRBV7-5 to TRBJ2-6; the D segment call TRBD1 is taken from the table without a DNA check. TRBV7-5 constitutes a pseudogene. The sample here was CD4+ or CD8+ T cells sorted from blood, taken in a trial of the OX40 agonist ivuxolimab. This receptor was identified in an adult with an advanced solid tumor such as melanoma, head and neck, liver or kidney cancer. The CDR3: CARTGSSRQSRANVLTF. Written as DNA, the CDR3 is TGTGCCAGAACTGGCTCAAGTAGACAAAGTCGGGCCAACGTCCTGACTTTC.